What follows are 3 T cell receptor beta chains derived from one specimen sequenced in a study of T cells in Graves' hyperthyroidism and ophthalmopathy. TCR beta CDR3 regions were amplified from RNA transcripts. The TCR CDR3 first-round RT-PCR relied on the HTBI primer set. TCRdb re-called the multiplex PCR reads with MiXCR, one entry per CDR3 protein. Of around 400,000 distinct CDR3 sequences in the sample, approximately 25% were seen once. The source material was blood. The receptors here all came from a man aged 50 to 60 with Graves' hyperthyroidism.

The chain combines TRBV5-1 with TRBJ2-5, with 10 nucleotides matching TRBD2. Germline values: CDR1 SGHRS, CDR2 YFSETQ. The CDR3 is made up of 14 amino acids. V shed 7 bases, J shed 3 bases, and the junction held 6 bases outside the gene matches. The chain's CDR3 is CASRVLAGEETQYF. The CDR3 DNA sequence: TGCGCCAGCCGGGTCCTAGCGGGAGAAGAGACCCAGTACTTC.

The chain is built from TRBV9 and TRBJ1-3; no reliable D call. V dropped 1 base and J dropped 2 bases, with 4 bases sitting between them. The CDR3 is made up of 13 amino acids. Per germline, CDR1 SGDLS and CDR2 YYNGEE. CDR3: CASSVRPGNTIYF. CDR3 nucleotides: TGTGCCAGCAGCGTACGACCTGGAAACACCATATATTTT.

Note on this clonotype: A much larger clone is a single base away; this may be a read error. V and J are TRBV10-2 and TRBJ2-5; D might be TRBD2 (6 bases). V was pared by 6 bases and J by 8 bases, with 16 bases between. CDR1 and CDR2 from the germline V gene are WSHSY and SAAADI. The CDR3 runs to 13 residues. CDR3 sequence: CASSFRWEDTQYF. The CDR3, as DNA: TGCGCCAGCAGCTTTAGATGGGAGGATACCCAGTACTTC.